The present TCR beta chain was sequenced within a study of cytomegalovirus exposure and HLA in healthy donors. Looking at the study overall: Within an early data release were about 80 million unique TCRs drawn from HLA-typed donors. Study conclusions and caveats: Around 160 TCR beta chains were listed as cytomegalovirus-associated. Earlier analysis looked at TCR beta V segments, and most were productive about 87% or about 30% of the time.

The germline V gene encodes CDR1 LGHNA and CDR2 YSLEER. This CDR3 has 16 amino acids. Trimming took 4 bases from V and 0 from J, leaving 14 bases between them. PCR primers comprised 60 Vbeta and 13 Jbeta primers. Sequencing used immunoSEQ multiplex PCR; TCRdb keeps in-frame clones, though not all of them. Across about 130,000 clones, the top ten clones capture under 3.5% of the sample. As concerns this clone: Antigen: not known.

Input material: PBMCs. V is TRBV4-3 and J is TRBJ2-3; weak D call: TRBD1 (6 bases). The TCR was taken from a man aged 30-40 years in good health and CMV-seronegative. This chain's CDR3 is CASSLFSGVSTDTQYF. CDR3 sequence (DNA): TGCGCCAGCAGCCTTTTCTCAGGGGTGAGCACAGATACGCAGTATTTT.